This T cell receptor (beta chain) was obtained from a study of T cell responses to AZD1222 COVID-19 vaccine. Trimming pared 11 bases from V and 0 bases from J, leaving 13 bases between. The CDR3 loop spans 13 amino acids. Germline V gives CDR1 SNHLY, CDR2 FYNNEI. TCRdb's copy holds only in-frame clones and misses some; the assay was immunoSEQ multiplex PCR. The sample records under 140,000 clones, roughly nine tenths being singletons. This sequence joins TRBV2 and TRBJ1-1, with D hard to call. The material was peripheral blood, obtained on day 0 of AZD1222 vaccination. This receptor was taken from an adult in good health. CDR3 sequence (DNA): TGTGCCTGCATTTTTGGGGTGAACACTGAAGCTTTCTTT. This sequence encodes CACIFGVNTEAFF.